This entry concerns a single TCR beta chain. Its antigen is unknown. As for time point: week 11, during vaccination. Every vaccine dose comprised 300 ug of mutant IDH1 20-mer peptide plus topical imiquimod. Here immunoSEQ multiplex PCR was the method, and the copy in TCRdb shows in-frame clones only, minus some. The profile covers roughly 70,000 clones, with approximately 88% appearing a single time and roughly 9.5% taken by the ten largest. This specimen belongs to a study of a mutant IDH1 vaccine in newly diagnosed glioma. Across the whole study: Vaccination was launched 4-6 weeks after radiotherapy alone, or with temozolomide cycles.

The ends were cut back, 6 bases at V and 7 bases at J, with 16 bases in the middle. Looked up from germline, CDR1 is SGHTA and CDR2 is FQGTGA. The CDR3 runs 15 residues. Whole-study findings and limits: Pseudoprogression looked unconnected to shifts in top peripheral T cell clonotypes. In just under 95% of patients, immune responses induced by the vaccine occurred.

The source of this sequence is a woman aged 45-60 years with glioma. Sequenced material: PBMCs, taken from a glioma patient whose treatment included an IDH1 peptide vaccine. The chain has TRBV7-3 and TRBJ1-6, with TRBD1 as a possible D gene (5 bases). The CDR3 DNA sequence: TGTGCCAGCAGGACCCAGGGAACCGGGAATTCACCCCTCCACTTT. Residues: CASRTQGTGNSPLHF.